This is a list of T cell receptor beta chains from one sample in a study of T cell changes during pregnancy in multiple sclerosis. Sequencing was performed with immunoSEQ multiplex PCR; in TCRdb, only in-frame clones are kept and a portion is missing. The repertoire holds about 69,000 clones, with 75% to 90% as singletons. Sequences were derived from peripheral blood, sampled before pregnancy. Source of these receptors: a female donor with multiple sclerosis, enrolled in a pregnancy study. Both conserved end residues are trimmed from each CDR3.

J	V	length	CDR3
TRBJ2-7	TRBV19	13	ASSIAGLSIYEQY
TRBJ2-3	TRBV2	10	ASRRESDTQY
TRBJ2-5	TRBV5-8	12	ASSSWRGQETQY
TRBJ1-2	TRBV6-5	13	ASSSAGTVGHGYT
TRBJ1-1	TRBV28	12	ASSSGQMNTEAF
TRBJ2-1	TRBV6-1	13	ASSELAGGGGEQF
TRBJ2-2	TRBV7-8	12	ASSRQGGTGELF
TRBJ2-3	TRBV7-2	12	ASTVGGAGDTQY
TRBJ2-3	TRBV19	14	ASSYRGGPSTDTQY
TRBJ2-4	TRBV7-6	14	ASSPLDRGGRNIQY
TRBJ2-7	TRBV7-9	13	ASSPPGQEPYEQY
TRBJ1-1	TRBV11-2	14	ASSSRTGNENTEAF
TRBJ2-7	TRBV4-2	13	ASSDTSESSYEQY
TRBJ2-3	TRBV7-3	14	ASSREGGDRSDTQY
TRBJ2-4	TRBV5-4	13	ASSLEGQGKNIQY
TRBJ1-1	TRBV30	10	AWIAGDPEAF
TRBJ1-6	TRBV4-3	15	ASSQEGGGRNNSPLH
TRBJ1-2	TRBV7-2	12	ASSLTQGNYGYT
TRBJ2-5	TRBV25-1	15	ASSPRGTGGPSETQY
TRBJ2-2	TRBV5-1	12	ASSWARGTGELF
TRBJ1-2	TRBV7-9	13	ASKENAGEGGGYT
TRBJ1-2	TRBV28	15	ASSTGGETGSYLGYT
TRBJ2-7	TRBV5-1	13	ASNVGTSGIYEQY
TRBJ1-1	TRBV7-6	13	ASSLETGRGTEAF
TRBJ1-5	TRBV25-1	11	ASSEWENKPQH
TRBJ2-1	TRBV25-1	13	ASRSGTSGYNEQF
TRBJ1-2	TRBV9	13	ASSVSGGSAYGYT
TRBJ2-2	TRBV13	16	ASSLGVFFGVSTGELF
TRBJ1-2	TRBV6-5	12	ASGRDRGDYGYT
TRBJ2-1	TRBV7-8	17	ASSFFSLRSGASYNEQF
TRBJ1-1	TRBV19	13	ASSTREGAGTEAF
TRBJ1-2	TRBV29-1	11	SVSSLQGYGYT
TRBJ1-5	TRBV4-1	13	ASSRGFDSNQPQH
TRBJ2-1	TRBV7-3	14	ASSPHSGSSYNEQF
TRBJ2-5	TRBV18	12	ASSPSDYQETQY
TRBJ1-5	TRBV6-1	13	ASSEYSLSNQPQH
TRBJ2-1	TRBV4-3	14	ASSQEERQGYHEQF
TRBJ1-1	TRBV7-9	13	ASSRRGQANTEAF
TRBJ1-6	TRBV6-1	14	ASSEWGGRGYSPLH
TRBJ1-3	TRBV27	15	ASRPRASTSSGNTIY
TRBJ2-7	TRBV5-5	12	ASSLDGGPYEQY
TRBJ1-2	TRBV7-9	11	ASSFGTGRGYT
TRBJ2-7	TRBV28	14	ASSLSGTGSSYEQY
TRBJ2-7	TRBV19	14	ASSPGGASGSYEQY
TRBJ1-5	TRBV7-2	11	ASSPGGNQPQH
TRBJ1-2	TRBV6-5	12	ASSSRMHGSGYT